The TCR beta chain under discussion was sequenced for a study of vaccination effects on CD4 cells after COVID-19. In the study overall: Two-dose BNT162b2 or mRNA-1273 vaccination was given to participants.

Sequencing followed a ViraFEST assay step that expanded antigen-specific CD4+ T cells with viral peptide pools. Investigators separated out CD4+ T cells once approximately 10 days of culture had passed. None of these healthy vaccinees had been infected with SARS-CoV-2 before vaccination. It was on days 3 and 7 that half the medium was replaced with IL-2 medium. This table comes from immunoSEQ multiplex PCR, and its TCRdb copy is limited to in-frame clones, with some not included. The sample yields approximately 50,000 clones, just under 80% seen once. Points from the study as a whole: Early post-infection timepoints were missing from the study, which also had few convalescent patients.

Concerning this clone itself: Its target is not known.

The origin of this receptor is a human donor who received a COVID-19 vaccine. Sequenced here: CD4+ T cells from PBMCs cultured with HCoV-OC43 spike peptides, sampled before COVID-19 vaccination. Subset defined: HCoV-OC43 spike overlapping peptide pool stimulation.

In DNA, the CDR3 is TGCGCCAGCAGCCAAGATGGCAGGATGTCCACAAATTCACCCCTCCACTTT. Amino acids: CASSQDGRMSTNSPLHF. This chain uses TRBV4-1 with TRBJ1-6; D is unresolved. The CDR3 is 17 amino acids. V gave up 0 bases and J gave up 7 bases, with 16 bases separating them. Germline V gene lookup returns CDR1 MGHRA and CDR2 YSYEKL.